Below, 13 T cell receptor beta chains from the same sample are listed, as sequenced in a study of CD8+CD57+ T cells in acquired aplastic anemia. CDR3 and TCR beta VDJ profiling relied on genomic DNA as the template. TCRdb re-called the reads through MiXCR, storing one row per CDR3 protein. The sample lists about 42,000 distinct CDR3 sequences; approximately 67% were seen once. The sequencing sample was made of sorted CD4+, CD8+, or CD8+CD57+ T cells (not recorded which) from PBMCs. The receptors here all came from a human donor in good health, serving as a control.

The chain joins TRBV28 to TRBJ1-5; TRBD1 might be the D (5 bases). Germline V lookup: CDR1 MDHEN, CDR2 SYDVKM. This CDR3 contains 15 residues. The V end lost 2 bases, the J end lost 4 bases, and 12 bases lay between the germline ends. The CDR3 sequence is CASSLTGGGNQPQHF. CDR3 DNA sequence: TGTGCCAGCAGTTTAACCGGGGGGGGAAATCAGCCCCAGCATTTT.

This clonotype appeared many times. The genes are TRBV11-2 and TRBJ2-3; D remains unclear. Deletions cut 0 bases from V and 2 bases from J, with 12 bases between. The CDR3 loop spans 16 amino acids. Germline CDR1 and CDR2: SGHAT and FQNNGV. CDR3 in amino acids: CASSLDFPGFTDTQYF. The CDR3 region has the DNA TGTGCCAGCAGCTTAGACTTCCCGGGCTTCACAGATACGCAGTATTTT.

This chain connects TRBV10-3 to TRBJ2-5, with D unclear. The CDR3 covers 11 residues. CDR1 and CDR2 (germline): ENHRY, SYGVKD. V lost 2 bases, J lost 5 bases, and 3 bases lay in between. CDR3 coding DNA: TGTGCCATCAGTGAGCGGGAGACCCAGTACTTC. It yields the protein CAISERETQYF.

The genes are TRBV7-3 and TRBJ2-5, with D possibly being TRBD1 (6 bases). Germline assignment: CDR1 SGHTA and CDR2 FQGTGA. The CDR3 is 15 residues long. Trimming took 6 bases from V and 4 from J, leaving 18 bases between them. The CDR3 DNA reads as TGTGCCAGCAGTTTTTACAGGGTCCAGGGAGAGACCCAGTACTTC. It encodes CASSFYRVQGETQYF.

The CDR3 reads CASSPGTFLHF. The CDR3, as DNA: TGTGCCAGTAGTCCCGGGACTTTCCTCCACTTT. The rearrangement links TRBV19 to TRBJ1-6; possible D gene TRBD1, 5 bases. CDR3 length equals 11 residues. Germline V gene lookup returns CDR1 LNHDA and CDR2 SQIVND (reference sequence). Trimming took off 5 bases at V and 15 bases at J, with 11 bases between the two ends.

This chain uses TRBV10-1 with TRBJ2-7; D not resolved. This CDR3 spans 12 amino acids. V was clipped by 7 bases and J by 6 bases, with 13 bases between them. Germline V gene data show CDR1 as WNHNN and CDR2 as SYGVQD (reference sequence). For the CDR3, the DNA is TGCGCCAGCAATGACGCGTTCGGCGAGCAGTACTTC. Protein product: CASNDAFGEQYF.

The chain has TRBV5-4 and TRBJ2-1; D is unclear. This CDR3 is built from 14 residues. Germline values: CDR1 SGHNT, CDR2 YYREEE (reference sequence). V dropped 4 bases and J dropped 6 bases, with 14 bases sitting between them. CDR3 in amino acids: CASSTESQANEQFF. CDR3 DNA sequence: TGTGCCAGCAGCACCGAATCGCAGGCCAATGAGCAGTTCTTC.

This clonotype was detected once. CDR3 nucleotides: TGTGCCAGCAGTGAGGCAGTCATGAACACTGAAGCTTTCTTT. The encoded protein is CASSEAVMNTEAFF. This chain joins TRBV2 and TRBJ1-1, with D unresolved. V was clipped by 3 bases and J by 0 bases, with 8 bases between them. Germline V gives CDR1 SNHLY, CDR2 FYNNEI. This CDR3 is built from 14 residues.

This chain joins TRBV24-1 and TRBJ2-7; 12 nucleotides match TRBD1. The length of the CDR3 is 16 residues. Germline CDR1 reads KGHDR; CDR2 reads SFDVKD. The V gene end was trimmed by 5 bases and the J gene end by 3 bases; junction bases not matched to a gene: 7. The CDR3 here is CATSAWGTGGYYEQYF. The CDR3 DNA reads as TGTGCCACCAGTGCCTGGGGGACAGGGGGCTACTACGAGCAGTACTTC.

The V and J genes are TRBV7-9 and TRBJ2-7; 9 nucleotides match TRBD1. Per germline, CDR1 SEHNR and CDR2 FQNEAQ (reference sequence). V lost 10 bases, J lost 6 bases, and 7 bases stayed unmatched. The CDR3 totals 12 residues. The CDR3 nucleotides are TGTGCCACCTCCGGGACAGGGACCGAGCAGTACTTC. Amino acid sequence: CATSGTGTEQYF.

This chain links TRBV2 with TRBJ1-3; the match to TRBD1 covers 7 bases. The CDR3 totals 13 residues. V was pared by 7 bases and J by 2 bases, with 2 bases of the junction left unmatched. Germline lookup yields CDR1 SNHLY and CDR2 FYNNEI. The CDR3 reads CASNRGPGNTIYF. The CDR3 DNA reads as TGTGCCAGCAACAGGGGCCCTGGAAACACCATATATTTT.

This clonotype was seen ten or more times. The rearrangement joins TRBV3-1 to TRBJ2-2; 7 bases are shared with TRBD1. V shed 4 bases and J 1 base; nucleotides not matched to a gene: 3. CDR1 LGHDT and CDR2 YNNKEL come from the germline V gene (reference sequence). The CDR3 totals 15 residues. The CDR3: CASSPGTENTGELFF. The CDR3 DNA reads TGTGCCAGCAGCCCGGGGACAGAGAACACCGGGGAGCTGTTTTTT.

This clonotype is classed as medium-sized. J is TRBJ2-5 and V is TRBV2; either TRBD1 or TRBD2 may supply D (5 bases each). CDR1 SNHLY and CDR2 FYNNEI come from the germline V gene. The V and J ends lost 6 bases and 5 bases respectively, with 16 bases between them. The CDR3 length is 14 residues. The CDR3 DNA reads TGTGCCAGCAGGGGGGACGGATTCCGTGAGACCCAGTACTTC. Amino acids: CASRGDGFRETQYF.